The T cell receptor beta chain described here comes from a study of T-cell memory formation after mild COVID-19. TCRdb redid the calling of the 5' RACE reads with MiXCR, one entry per CDR3 protein. Here the sample spans more than 250,000 distinct CDR3 sequences, about 16% being singletons. The sequenced material came from PBMCs or a T cell subset sorted from them (not recorded which). This TCR derives from a man younger than 30 who had mild COVID-19 (a few samples of this study predate the infection). Cell type and time point are not known.

CDR3 sequence (DNA): TGTGCCAGCAGCTTAGCGGGGAGCCTCTCTGGAAACACCATATATTTT. Encoded protein: CASSLAGSLSGNTIYF. The chain combines TRBV7-2 with TRBJ1-3; D uncertain. Trimming cost V 0 bases and J 0 bases, with 9 bases left between them. From germline, CDR1 is SGHTA and CDR2 FQGNSA. This CDR3 contains 16 residues.